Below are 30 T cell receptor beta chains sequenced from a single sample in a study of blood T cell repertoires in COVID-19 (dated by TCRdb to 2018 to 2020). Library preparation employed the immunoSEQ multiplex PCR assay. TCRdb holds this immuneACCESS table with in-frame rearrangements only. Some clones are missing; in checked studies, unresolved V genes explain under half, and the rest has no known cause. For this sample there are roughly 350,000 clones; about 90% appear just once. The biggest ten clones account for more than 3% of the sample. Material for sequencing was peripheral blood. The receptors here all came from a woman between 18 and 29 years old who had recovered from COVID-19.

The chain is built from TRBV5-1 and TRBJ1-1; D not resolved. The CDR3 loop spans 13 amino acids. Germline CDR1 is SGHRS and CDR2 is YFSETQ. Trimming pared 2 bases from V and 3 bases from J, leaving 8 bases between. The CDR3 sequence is CASSFREYTEAFF. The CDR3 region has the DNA TGCGCCAGCAGCTTTAGAGAGTACACTGAAGCTTTCTTT.

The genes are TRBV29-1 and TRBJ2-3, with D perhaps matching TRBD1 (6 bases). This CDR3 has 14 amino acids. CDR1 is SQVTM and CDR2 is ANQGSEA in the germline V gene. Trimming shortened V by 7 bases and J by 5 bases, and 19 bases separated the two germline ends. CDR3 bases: TGCAGCGCCCGGGACAACCTTGGAAGAGATACGCAGTATTTT. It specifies CSARDNLGRDTQYF.

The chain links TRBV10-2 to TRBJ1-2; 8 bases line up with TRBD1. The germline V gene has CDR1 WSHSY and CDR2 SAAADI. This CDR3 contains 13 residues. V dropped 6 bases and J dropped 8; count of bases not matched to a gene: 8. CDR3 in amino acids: CASSTGGRRGYTF. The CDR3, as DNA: TGCGCCAGCAGCACAGGGGGGAGGAGGGGCTACACCTTC.

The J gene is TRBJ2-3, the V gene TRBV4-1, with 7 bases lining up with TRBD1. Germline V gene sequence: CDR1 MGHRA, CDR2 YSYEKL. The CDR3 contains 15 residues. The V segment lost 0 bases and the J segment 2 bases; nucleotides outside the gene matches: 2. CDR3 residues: CASSQDGTVTDTQYF. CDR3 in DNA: TGCGCCAGCAGCCAAGATGGGACAGTCACAGATACGCAGTATTTT.

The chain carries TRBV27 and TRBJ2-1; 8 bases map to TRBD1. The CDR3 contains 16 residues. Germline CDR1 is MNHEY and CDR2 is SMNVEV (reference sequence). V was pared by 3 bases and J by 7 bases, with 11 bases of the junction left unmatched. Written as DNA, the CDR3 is TGTGCCAGCAGTTTTAGAAAAGCAGGGGGCCAGAATGAGCAGTTCTTC. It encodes CASSFRKAGGQNEQFF.

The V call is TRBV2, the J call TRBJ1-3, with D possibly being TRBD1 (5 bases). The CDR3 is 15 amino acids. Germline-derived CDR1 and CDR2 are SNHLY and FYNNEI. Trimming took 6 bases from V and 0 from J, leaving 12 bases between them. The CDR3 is CASRKQVSSGNTIYF. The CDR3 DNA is TGTGCCAGCAGGAAACAGGTCTCCTCTGGAAACACCATATATTTT.

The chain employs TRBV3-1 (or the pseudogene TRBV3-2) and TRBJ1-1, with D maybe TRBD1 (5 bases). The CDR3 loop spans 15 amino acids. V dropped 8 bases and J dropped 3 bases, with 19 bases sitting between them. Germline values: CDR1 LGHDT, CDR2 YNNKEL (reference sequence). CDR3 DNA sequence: TGTGCCAGCTCCTCCAACGCAGGGCCCGACACTGAAGCTTTCTTT. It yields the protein CASSSNAGPDTEAFF.

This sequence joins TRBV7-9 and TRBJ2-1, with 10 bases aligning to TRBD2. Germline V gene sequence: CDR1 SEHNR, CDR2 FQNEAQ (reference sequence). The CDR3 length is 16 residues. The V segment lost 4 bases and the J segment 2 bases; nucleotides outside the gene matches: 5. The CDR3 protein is CASSSRLAGPYNEQFF. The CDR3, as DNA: TGTGCCAGCAGCTCAAGACTAGCGGGCCCCTACAATGAGCAGTTCTTC.

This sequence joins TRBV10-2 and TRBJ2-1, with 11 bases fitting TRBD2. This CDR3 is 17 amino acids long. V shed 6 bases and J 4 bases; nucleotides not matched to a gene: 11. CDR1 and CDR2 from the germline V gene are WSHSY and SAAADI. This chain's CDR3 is CASRNLSGRAGYNEQFF. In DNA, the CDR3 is TGCGCCAGCAGAAACCTTAGCGGGAGGGCCGGATACAATGAGCAGTTCTTC.

CDR3 residues: CSVEGRALDEQFF. DNA of the CDR3: TGCAGCGTTGAAGGCAGGGCGTTGGATGAGCAGTTCTTC. The J gene is TRBJ2-1, the V gene TRBV29-1, with D possibly matching TRBD1 (5 bases). CDR3 length: 13 residues. Trimming stripped 1 base from V and 8 bases from J, with 12 bases between. Germline CDR1 reads SQVTM; CDR2 reads ANQGSEA.

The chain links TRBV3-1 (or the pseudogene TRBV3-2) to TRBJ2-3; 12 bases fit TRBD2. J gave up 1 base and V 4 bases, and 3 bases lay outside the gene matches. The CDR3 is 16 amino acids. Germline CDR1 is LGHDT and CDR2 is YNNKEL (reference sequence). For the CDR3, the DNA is TGTGCCAGCAGCCCGCGACTAGCGGGGGGCACAGATACGCAGTATTTT. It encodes CASSPRLAGGTDTQYF.

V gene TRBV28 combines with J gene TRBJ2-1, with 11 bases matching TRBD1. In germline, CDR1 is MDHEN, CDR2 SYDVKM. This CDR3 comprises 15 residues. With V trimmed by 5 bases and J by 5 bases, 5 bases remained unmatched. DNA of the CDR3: TGTGCCAGCAGTCACTCGGGACAGGGGGACAATGAGCAGTTCTTC. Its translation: CASSHSGQGDNEQFF.

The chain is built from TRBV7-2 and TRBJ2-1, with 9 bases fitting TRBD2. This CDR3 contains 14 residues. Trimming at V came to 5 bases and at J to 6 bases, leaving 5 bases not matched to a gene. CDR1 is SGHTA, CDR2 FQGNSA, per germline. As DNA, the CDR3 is TGTGCCAGCAGCATTAGCGGGAGAACCAATGAGCAGTTCTTC. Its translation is CASSISGRTNEQFF. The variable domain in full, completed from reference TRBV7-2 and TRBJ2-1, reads GAGVSQSPSNKVTEKGKDVELRCDPISGHTALYWYRQSLGQGLEFLIYFQGNSAPDKSGLPSDRFSAERTGGSVSTLTIQRTQQEDSAVYLCASSISGRTNEQFFGPGTRLTVL.

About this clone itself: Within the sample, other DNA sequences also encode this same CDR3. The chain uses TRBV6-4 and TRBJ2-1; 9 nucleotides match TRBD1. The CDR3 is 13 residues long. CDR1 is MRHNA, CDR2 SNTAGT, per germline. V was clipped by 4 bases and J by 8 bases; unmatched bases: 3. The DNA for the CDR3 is TGTGCCAGCAGTGTCGACAGGGGGGATGAGCAGTTCTTC. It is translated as CASSVDRGDEQFF.

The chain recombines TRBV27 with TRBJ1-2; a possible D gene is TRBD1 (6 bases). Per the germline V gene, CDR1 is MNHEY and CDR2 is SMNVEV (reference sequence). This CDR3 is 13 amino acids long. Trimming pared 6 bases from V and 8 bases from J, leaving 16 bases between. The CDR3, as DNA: TGTGCCAGCAGCCCCGGGGGGGCGCGGGGCTACACCTTC. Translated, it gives CASSPGGARGYTF.

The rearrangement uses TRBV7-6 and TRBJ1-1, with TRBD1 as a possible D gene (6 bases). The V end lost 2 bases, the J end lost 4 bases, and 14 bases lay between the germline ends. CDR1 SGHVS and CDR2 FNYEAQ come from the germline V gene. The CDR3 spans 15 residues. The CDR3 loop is CASSLTQGPGTEAFF. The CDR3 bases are TGTGCCAGCAGCTTAACTCAGGGGCCGGGCACTGAAGCTTTCTTT. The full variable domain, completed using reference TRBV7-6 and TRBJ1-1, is GAGVSQSPRYKVTKRGQDVALRCDPISGHVSLYWYRQALGQGPEFLTYFNYEAQQDKSGLPNDRFSAERPEGSISTLTIQRTEQRDSAMYRCASSLTQGPGTEAFFGQGTRLTVV.

CDR3 protein: CASSPEPGTDTQYF. The CDR3 region has the DNA TGTGCCAGCTCACCAGAGCCGGGGACAGATACGCAGTATTTT. V usage is TRBV18 and J usage is TRBJ2-3, with D possibly matching TRBD2 (5 bases). Trimming shortened V by 2 bases and J by 3 bases, and 9 bases separated the two germline ends. This CDR3 spans 14 amino acids. Germline lookup yields CDR1 KGHSH and CDR2 LQKENI.

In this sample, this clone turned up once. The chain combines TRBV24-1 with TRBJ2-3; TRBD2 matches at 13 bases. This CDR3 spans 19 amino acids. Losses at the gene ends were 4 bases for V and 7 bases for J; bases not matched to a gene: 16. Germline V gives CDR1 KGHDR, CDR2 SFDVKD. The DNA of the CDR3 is TGTGCCACCAGTGACGGTCGCAGGGCTGGGACTAGCGGGATTTATACGCAGTATTTT. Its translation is CATSDGRRAGTSGIYTQYF.

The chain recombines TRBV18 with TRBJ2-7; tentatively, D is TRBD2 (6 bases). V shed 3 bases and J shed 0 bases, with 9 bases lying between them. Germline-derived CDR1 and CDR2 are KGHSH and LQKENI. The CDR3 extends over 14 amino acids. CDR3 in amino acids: CASSPGTDSYEQYV. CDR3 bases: TGTGCCAGCTCACCCGGGACTGACTCCTACGAGCAGTACGTC.

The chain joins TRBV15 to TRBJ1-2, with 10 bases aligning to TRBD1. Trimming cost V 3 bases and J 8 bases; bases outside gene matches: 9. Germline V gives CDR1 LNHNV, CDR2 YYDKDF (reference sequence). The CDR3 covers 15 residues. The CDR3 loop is CATSSFGQGDSGYTF. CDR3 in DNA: TGTGCCACCAGCAGCTTCGGACAGGGGGATTCCGGCTACACCTTC.

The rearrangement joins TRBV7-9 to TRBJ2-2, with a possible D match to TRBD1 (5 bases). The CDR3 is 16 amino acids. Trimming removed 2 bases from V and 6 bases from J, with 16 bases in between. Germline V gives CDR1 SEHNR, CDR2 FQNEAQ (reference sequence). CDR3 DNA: TGTGCCAGCAGCTTACGTCTAGGTCGGACACCCGGGGAGCTGTTTTTT. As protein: CASSLRLGRTPGELFF. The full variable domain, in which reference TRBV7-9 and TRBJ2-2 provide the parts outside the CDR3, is DTGVSQNPRHKITKRGQNVTFRCDPISEHNRLYWYRQTLGQGPEFLTYFQNEAQLEKSRLLSDRFSAERPKGSFSTLEIQRTEQGDSAMYLCASSLRLGRTPGELFFGEGSRLTVL.

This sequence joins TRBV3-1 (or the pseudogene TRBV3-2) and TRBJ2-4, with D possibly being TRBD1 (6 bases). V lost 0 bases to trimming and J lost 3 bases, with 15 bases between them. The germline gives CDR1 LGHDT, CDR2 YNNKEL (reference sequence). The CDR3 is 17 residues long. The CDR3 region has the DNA TGTGCCAGCAGCCAAGATCGGTGGACAGCCTACAAAAACATTCAGTACTTC. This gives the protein CASSQDRWTAYKNIQYF.

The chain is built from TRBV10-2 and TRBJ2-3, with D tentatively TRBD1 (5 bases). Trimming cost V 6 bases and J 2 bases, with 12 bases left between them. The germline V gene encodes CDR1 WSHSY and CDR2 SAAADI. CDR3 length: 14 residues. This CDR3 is CASRPTGPTDTQYF. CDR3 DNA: TGCGCCAGCAGACCAACAGGCCCCACAGATACGCAGTATTTT.

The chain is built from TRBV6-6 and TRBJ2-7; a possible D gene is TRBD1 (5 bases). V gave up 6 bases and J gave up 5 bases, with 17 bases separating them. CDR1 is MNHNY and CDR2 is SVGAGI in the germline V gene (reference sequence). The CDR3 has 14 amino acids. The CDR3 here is CASSLTRKQDEQYV. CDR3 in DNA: TGTGCCAGCAGCCTAACACGAAAACAGGACGAGCAGTACGTC.

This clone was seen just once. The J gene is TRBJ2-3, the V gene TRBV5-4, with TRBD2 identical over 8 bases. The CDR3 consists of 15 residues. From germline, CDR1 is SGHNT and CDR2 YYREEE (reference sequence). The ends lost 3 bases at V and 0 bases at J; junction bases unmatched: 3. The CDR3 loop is CASSSTSGSTDTQYF. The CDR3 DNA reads TGTGCCAGCAGCTCAACTAGCGGCAGCACAGATACGCAGTATTTT.

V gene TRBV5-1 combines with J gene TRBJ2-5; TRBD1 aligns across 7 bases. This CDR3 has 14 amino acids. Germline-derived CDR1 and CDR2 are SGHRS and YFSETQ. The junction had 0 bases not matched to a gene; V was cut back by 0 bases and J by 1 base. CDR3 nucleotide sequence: TGCGCCAGCAGCTTGGGACAGGGCCAAGAGACCCAGTACTTC. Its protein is CASSLGQGQETQYF.

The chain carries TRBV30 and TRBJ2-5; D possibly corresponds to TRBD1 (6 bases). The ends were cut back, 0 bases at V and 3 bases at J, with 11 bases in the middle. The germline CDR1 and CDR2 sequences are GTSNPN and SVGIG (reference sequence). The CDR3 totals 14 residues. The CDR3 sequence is CAWSVLQGKETQYF. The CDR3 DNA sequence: TGTGCCTGGAGTGTACTACAGGGAAAAGAGACCCAGTACTTC. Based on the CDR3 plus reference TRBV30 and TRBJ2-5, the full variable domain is SQTIHQWPATLVQPVGSPLSLECTVEGTSNPNLYWYRQAAGRGLQLLFYSVGIGQISSEVPQNLSASRPQDRQFILSSKKLLLSDSGFYLCAWSVLQGKETQYFGPGTRLLVL.

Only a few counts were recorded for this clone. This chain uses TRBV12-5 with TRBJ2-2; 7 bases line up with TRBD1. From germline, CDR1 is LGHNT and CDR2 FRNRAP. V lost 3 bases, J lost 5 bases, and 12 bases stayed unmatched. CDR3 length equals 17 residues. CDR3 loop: CASGFNQGDRGTGELFF. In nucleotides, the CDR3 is TGTGCTAGTGGTTTCAACCAGGGGGATCGAGGGACCGGGGAGCTGTTTTTT.

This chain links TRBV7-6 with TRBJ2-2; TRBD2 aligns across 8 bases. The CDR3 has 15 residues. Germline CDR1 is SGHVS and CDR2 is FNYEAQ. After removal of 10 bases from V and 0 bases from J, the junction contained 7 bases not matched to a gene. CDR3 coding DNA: TGTGCCACCATCCCGGGACTAGCGAACACCGGGGAGCTGTTTTTT. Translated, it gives CATIPGLANTGELFF.

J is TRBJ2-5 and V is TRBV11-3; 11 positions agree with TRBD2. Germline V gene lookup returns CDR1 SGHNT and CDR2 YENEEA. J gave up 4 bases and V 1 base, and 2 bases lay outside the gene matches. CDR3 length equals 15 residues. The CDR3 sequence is CASSLVGTSGETQYF. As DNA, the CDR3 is TGTGCCAGCAGCTTAGTCGGGACTAGCGGAGAGACCCAGTACTTC. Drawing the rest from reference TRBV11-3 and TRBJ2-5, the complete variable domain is EAGVVQSPRYKIIEKKQPVAFWCNPISGHNTLYWYLQNLGQGPELLIRYENEEAVDDSQLPKDRFSAERLKGVDSTLKIQPAELGDSAVYLCASSLVGTSGETQYFGPGTRLLVL.